At least ten counts were recorded for the clone carrying this TCR beta chain. Sample time point: newly diagnosed GD, antithyroid drugs for less than 3 months. Scientists built the TCR library using RNA that was extracted from PBMCs. As a group, patients came from one endocrinology department in Xi'an, China. The entry originates in a study of regulatory T cells in long-lasting Graves disease. The V gene lost 6 bases and the J gene lost 1 base, with 9 bases spanning the gap. In germline, CDR1 is KGHSH, CDR2 LQKENI. This CDR3 is built from 13 residues. The authors built TCR beta libraries using iRepertoire HTBI primers and Arm-PCR of CDR3 regions. TCRdb used MiXCR to reprocess the multiplex PCR reads, holding one entry per CDR3 protein. The sample shows 400,000 to 500,000 distinct CDR3 sequences, less than 20% of them seen only once. These same data were also listed under a study on T cells in Graves' hyperthyroidism and ophthalmopathy. That study reports: Diagnosis of hyperthyroidism was new in patients aged 18 to 65, and its duration was under 2 months. Expanded thyroid clonotypes (above 0.001) were mostly also found in blood.

The chain carries TRBV18 and TRBJ1-1; D not certain. The TCR comes from a woman under 30 with Graves disease. Sequencing used peripheral blood mononuclear cells (PBMCs), obtained at new diagnosis, from a patient treated with antithyroid drugs. The CDR3 here is CASSASQNTEAFF. The CDR3 DNA reads as TGTGCCAGCTCCGCCAGCCAGAACACTGAAGCTTTCTTT.